Presented here are 32 T cell receptor beta chains from one specimen sequenced in a study of blood T cell repertoires in COVID-19. Data came from immunoSEQ multiplex PCR; TCRdb stores just in-frame clones and leaves some out. The sample includes roughly 100,000 clones, around 79% of them seen just once. The sequencing sample was made of peripheral blood. Every receptor here comes from a man between 65 and 79 years old with active or convalescent COVID-19.

V usage is TRBV6-5 and J usage is TRBJ1-4; D not resolved. The CDR3 covers 15 residues. Germline V gives CDR1 MNHEY, CDR2 SVGAGI. V gave up 0 bases and J gave up 6 bases, with 11 bases separating them. The CDR3 here is CASSYSRPLYEKLFF. As DNA, the CDR3 is TGTGCCAGCAGTTACTCGCGGCCCCTATATGAAAAACTGTTTTTT.

The rearrangement uses TRBV10-1 and TRBJ2-3; 10 nucleotides line up with TRBD2. The CDR3 totals 15 residues. V shed 2 bases, J shed 5 bases, and the junction held 4 bases outside the gene matches. Germline V gives CDR1 WNHNN, CDR2 SYGVQD (reference sequence). In nucleotides, the CDR3 is TGCGCCAGCAGTGAGAGCGGGAGGGCCGTAGATACGCAGTATTTT. Its protein product is CASSESGRAVDTQYF.

The genes are TRBV3-1 (or the pseudogene TRBV3-2) and TRBJ2-1; the match to TRBD2 covers 11 bases. Per germline, CDR1 LGHDT and CDR2 YNNKEL (reference sequence). Trimming at V came to 1 base and at J to 4 bases, leaving 6 bases not matched to a gene. CDR3 length: 17 amino acids. The CDR3 DNA reads TGTGCCAGCAGCCAAGGGGTAATAGCGGGGGGGTACAATGAGCAGTTCTTC. Its protein product is CASSQGVIAGGYNEQFF.

The V and J genes are TRBV6-6 and TRBJ1-2; tentative D call: TRBD1 (6 bases). CDR3 length: 15 residues. V lost 5 bases and J 2 bases, leaving 15 bases between the germline ends. Germline lookup yields CDR1 MNHNY and CDR2 SVGAGI (reference sequence). The CDR3 region is CASSPTGKMNYGYTF. The CDR3 DNA follows: TGTGCCAGCAGTCCCACAGGGAAAATGAACTATGGCTACACCTTC.

The gene calls are TRBV11-2 and TRBJ1-2; 10 bases match TRBD1. With 0 bases clipped from V and 8 bases from J, the junction kept 9 bases outside the gene matches. Germline V lookup: CDR1 SGHAT, CDR2 FQNNGV. The CDR3 runs to 16 residues. The DNA for the CDR3 is TGTGCCAGCAGCTTAGATCAGGGACAGGGGAGTGGGGGCTACACCTTC. It yields the protein CASSLDQGQGSGGYTF. Full variable domain (missing parts from reference TRBV11-2 and TRBJ1-2): EAGVAQSPRYKIIEKRQSVAFWCNPISGHATLYWYQQILGQGPKLLIQFQNNGVVDDSQLPKDRFSAERLKGVDSTLKIQPAKLEDSAVYLCASSLDQGQGSGGYTFGSGTRLTVV.

CDR3 sequence reads: CATSRAGIYEQYF. CDR3 DNA: TGTGCCACCAGTAGGGCAGGGATCTACGAGCAGTACTTC. The chain couples TRBV15 to TRBJ2-7, with D possibly matching TRBD1 (5 bases). The ends were cut back, 6 bases at V and 3 bases at J, with 12 bases in the middle. CDR3 length equals 13 residues. Germline V gene sequence: CDR1 LNHNV, CDR2 YYDKDF (reference sequence).

J is TRBJ2-1 and V is TRBV27; 8 bases line up with TRBD1. Losses at the gene ends were 2 bases for V and 3 bases for J; bases not matched to a gene: 3. This CDR3 has 15 residues. The germline V gene encodes CDR1 MNHEY and CDR2 SMNVEV (reference sequence). The chain's CDR3 is CASSLQGQGYNEQFF. The CDR3 region has the DNA TGTGCCAGCAGTTTACAAGGACAGGGCTACAATGAGCAGTTCTTC.

This sequence joins TRBV24-1 and TRBJ1-1; D not certain. Trimming stripped 7 bases from V and 5 bases from J, with 10 bases between. Germline values: CDR1 KGHDR, CDR2 SFDVKD. This CDR3 spans 12 amino acids. CDR3 sequence: CATSRTGTEAFF. CDR3 coding DNA: TGTGCCACCAGCCGGACGGGGACTGAAGCTTTCTTT.

V gene TRBV2 combines with J gene TRBJ1-1; D may be TRBD1 (5 bases). The germline V gene has CDR1 SNHLY and CDR2 FYNNEI. This CDR3 is 15 amino acids long. V lost 4 bases to trimming and J lost 2 bases, with 14 bases between them. CDR3 DNA: TGTGCCAGCAGTGGGCAGGGAAGGAAAAACACTGAAGCTTTCTTT. It specifies CASSGQGRKNTEAFF.

The rearrangement links TRBV13 to TRBJ2-3, with D tentatively TRBD1 (6 bases). CDR1 PRHDT and CDR2 FYEKMQ come from the germline V gene (reference sequence). The ends were cut back, 4 bases at V and 3 bases at J, with 14 bases in the middle. This CDR3 has 15 residues. CDR3 in DNA: TGTGCCAGCAGCTCAGGAAGGGGGTTTACAGATACGCAGTATTTT. Translation gives CASSSGRGFTDTQYF.

The V call is TRBV27, the J call TRBJ1-1; D is uncertain. V was shortened by 4 bases and J by 4 bases, with 10 bases between the two germline ends. The CDR3 extends over 13 amino acids. Germline loops: CDR1 MNHEY, CDR2 SMNVEV (reference sequence). The CDR3 DNA is TGTGCCAGCAGTTGGGAGTTTGTCACTGAAGCTTTCTTT. Protein product: CASSWEFVTEAFF.

This chain connects TRBV30 to TRBJ2-7; the match to TRBD1 covers 10 bases. The V segment lost 1 base and the J segment 0 bases; nucleotides outside the gene matches: 3. There are 15 residues in the CDR3. The germline gives CDR1 GTSNPN, CDR2 SVGIG (reference sequence). The chain's CDR3 is CAWSEDRGPSYEQYF. CDR3 DNA sequence: TGTGCCTGGAGTGAAGACAGGGGGCCCTCCTACGAGCAGTACTTC.

The CDR3 nucleotides are TGTGCCAGCAGTCTCTCAGGGGGCGCGGACTATGGCTACACCTTC. Translation: CASSLSGGADYGYTF. V gene TRBV6-5 combines with J gene TRBJ1-2, with 8 bases matching TRBD1. J gave up 3 bases and V 5 bases, and 8 bases lay outside the gene matches. Germline CDR1 is MNHEY and CDR2 is SVGAGI. CDR3 length equals 15 residues.

This chain links TRBV2 with TRBJ2-7, with D maybe TRBD2 (6 bases). Looked up from germline, CDR1 is SNHLY and CDR2 is FYNNEI. Trimming shortened V by 8 bases and J by 3 bases, and 14 bases separated the two germline ends. The CDR3 runs to 13 residues. CDR3 nucleotide sequence: TGTGCCAGCCAGGAGGGGTTCCACTACGAGCAGTACTTC. It yields the protein CASQEGFHYEQYF.

The CDR3 bases are TGTGCCAGTACCCAAGAGGGGCAGGGGCGAGGTCAGCCCCAGCATTTT. This gives the protein CASTQEGQGRGQPQHF. The chain recombines TRBV28 with TRBJ1-5, with D maybe TRBD1 (6 bases). The CDR3 is 16 amino acids. The ends were cut back, 9 bases at V and 6 bases at J, with 24 bases in the middle. Germline V gives CDR1 MDHEN, CDR2 SYDVKM. The entire variable domain, with the rest obtained from reference TRBV28 and TRBJ1-5, is as follows: DVKVTQSSRYLVKRTGEKVFLECVQDMDHENMFWYRQDPGLGLRLIYFSYDVKMKEKGDIPEGYSVSREKKERFSLILESASTNQTSMYLCASTQEGQGRGQPQHFGDGTRLSIL.

The V gene is TRBV19, the J gene TRBJ1-3; D perhaps matches TRBD1 (5 bases). In germline, CDR1 is LNHDA, CDR2 SQIVND (reference sequence). CDR3 length: 15 amino acids. V shed 7 bases and J shed 0 bases, with 13 bases lying between them. CDR3 loop: CASMDNRNSGNTIYF. CDR3 nucleotide sequence: TGTGCCAGTATGGATAACAGGAACTCTGGAAACACCATATATTTT. The full variable domain, completed using reference TRBV19 and TRBJ1-3, is DGGITQSPKYLFRKEGQNVTLSCEQNLNHDAMYWYRQDPGQGLRLIYYSQIVNDFQKGDIAEGYSVSREKKESFPLTVTSAQKNPTAFYLCASMDNRNSGNTIYFGEGSWLTVV.

This clone was found a few times. The chain has TRBV19 and TRBJ1-1, with D hard to call. From germline, CDR1 is LNHDA and CDR2 SQIVND (reference sequence). The CDR3 spans 13 residues. Trimming shortened V by 6 bases and J by 4 bases, and 12 bases separated the two germline ends. Here the CDR3 DNA reads TGTGCCAGTAGCCCCATCGGACTCACTGAAGCTTTCTTT. It specifies CASSPIGLTEAFF.

The chain is built from TRBV15 and TRBJ2-3; 8 nucleotides agree with TRBD2. This CDR3 has 16 residues. J gave up 2 bases and V 5 bases, and 9 bases lay outside the gene matches. The germline V gene has CDR1 LNHNV and CDR2 YYDKDF (reference sequence). CDR3: CATSVIAGLNTDTQYF. The CDR3 nucleotides read TGTGCCACCAGCGTAATAGCGGGGTTAAACACAGATACGCAGTATTTT.

The chain joins TRBV7-9 to TRBJ2-5, with 7 bases aligning to TRBD2. The CDR3 extends over 13 amino acids. After removal of 2 bases from V and 5 bases from J, the junction contained 2 bases not matched to a gene. Per germline, CDR1 SEHNR and CDR2 FQNEAQ (reference sequence). The CDR3 sequence is CASSLWEGETQYF. As DNA, the CDR3 is TGTGCCAGCAGCTTATGGGAGGGGGAGACCCAGTACTTC.

This chain joins TRBV7-2 and TRBJ1-2, with 8 bases identical to TRBD1. V lost 5 bases and J lost 3; bases outside the gene matches: 2. In germline, CDR1 is SGHTA, CDR2 FQGNSA. The CDR3 runs to 13 residues. CDR3 DNA sequence: TGTGCCAGCAGCCTGACAGGGGACTATGGCTACACCTTC. Amino acids: CASSLTGDYGYTF.

The chain employs TRBV28 and TRBJ2-1; the match to TRBD2 covers 8 bases. The CDR3 consists of 15 residues. Per germline, CDR1 MDHEN and CDR2 SYDVKM. Trimming cost V 4 bases and J 4 bases; bases outside gene matches: 6. The DNA for the CDR3 is TGTGCCAGCAGTTCCCGGGTAGCGGGGTACAATGAGCAGTTCTTC. Translation: CASSSRVAGYNEQFF.

The table lists this clone with a count of one. The V and J genes are TRBV7-3 and TRBJ1-1; D unclear. The CDR3 has 13 amino acids. Per the germline V gene, CDR1 is SGHTA and CDR2 is FQGTGA. V was clipped by 2 bases and J by 1 base, with 5 bases between them. For the CDR3, the DNA is TGTGCCAGCAGCTTATCAGGGAACACTGAAGCTTTCTTT. This translates into CASSLSGNTEAFF. The whole variable domain, remainder taken from reference TRBV7-3 and TRBJ1-1, is GAGVSQTPSNKVTEKGKYVELRCDPISGHTALYWYRQSLGQGPEFLIYFQGTGAADDSGLPNDRFFAVRPEGSVSTLKIQRTERGDSAVYLCASSLSGNTEAFFGQGTRLTVV.

This chain links TRBV28 with TRBJ2-6; no definite D call. V was pared by 6 bases and J by 0 bases, with 6 bases between. This CDR3 spans 14 amino acids. Germline CDR1 and CDR2: MDHEN and SYDVKM. CDR3 in DNA: TGTGCCAGCAGCACGAGCTCTGGGGCCAACGTCCTGACTTTC. Residues: CASSTSSGANVLTF.

This clone was observed once. V gene TRBV13 combines with J gene TRBJ2-5, with a weak D call TRBD1 (6 bases). This CDR3 is built from 15 residues. Germline V CDR1 and CDR2: PRHDT, FYEKMQ (reference sequence). V shed 1 base and J shed 5 bases, with 14 bases lying between them. CDR3 residues: CASSLDQGRWETQYF. CDR3 bases: TGTGCCAGCAGCTTAGATCAGGGGCGTTGGGAGACCCAGTACTTC.

The chain couples TRBV5-1 to TRBJ2-1; 16 bases agree with TRBD2. J gave up 9 bases and V 4 bases, and 10 bases lay outside the gene matches. CDR1 and CDR2 from the germline V gene are SGHRS and YFSETQ. CDR3 length equals 17 residues. The CDR3 sequence: CASSPGTSGGAVPEQFF. The CDR3, as DNA: TGCGCCAGCAGCCCCGGGACTAGCGGGGGGGCCGTCCCTGAGCAGTTCTTC.

V gene TRBV4-2 combines with J gene TRBJ2-7; 7 nucleotides match TRBD1. This CDR3 comprises 15 residues. Germline V CDR1 and CDR2: LGHNA, YNFKEQ. The J segment lost 3 bases and the V segment lost 1 base, leaving 6 bases of the junction unmatched. CDR3 coding DNA: TGTGCCAGCAGCCAAGGACAGGGAATCGACTACGAGCAGTACTTC. Translating gives CASSQGQGIDYEQYF.

This chain uses TRBV18 with TRBJ2-1; TRBD2 aligns across 7 bases. Trimming cost V 5 bases and J 12 bases; bases outside gene matches: 13. CDR1 is KGHSH, CDR2 LQKENI, per germline. This CDR3 has 14 amino acids. CDR3 bases: TGTGCCAGCTCATCTGTACTAGCGCAGGATTTGCAGTTCTTC. This codes for CASSSVLAQDLQFF.

This clone was found a few times. The gene calls are TRBV19 and TRBJ2-1, with 7 bases lining up with TRBD2. V shed 4 bases, J shed 5 bases, and the junction held 2 bases outside the gene matches. The CDR3 contains 13 residues. Germline V gene lookup returns CDR1 LNHDA and CDR2 SQIVND (reference sequence). The CDR3 loop reads CASSKGTNNEQFF. The CDR3 DNA sequence: TGTGCCAGTAGTAAGGGGACTAACAATGAGCAGTTCTTC. Based on the CDR3 plus reference TRBV19 and TRBJ2-1, the full variable domain is DGGITQSPKYLFRKEGQNVTLSCEQNLNHDAMYWYRQDPGQGLRLIYYSQIVNDFQKGDIAEGYSVSREKKESFPLTVTSAQKNPTAFYLCASSKGTNNEQFFGPGTRLTVL.

This chain uses TRBV19 with TRBJ1-2; a possible D gene is TRBD1 (5 bases). The ends were cut back, 6 bases at V and 8 bases at J, with 16 bases in the middle. This CDR3 has 13 residues. Germline CDR1 LNHDA, CDR2 SQIVND (reference sequence). CDR3 in DNA: TGTGCCAGTAGAACCGGACACTACGAGGGCTACACCTTC. Amino acid sequence: CASRTGHYEGYTF.

The chain couples TRBV18 to TRBJ2-2; 7 bases match TRBD1. The J segment lost 2 bases and the V segment lost 6 bases, leaving 12 bases of the junction unmatched. Germline V gene data show CDR1 as KGHSH and CDR2 as LQKENI. The CDR3 is 17 residues long. The CDR3 reads CASSQTRGRSNTGELFF. CDR3 bases: TGTGCCAGCTCCCAAACAAGGGGGCGTAGCAACACCGGGGAGCTGTTTTTT.

J is TRBJ2-3 and V is TRBV10-3; 8 bases are a match to TRBD2. V was pared by 2 bases and J by 2 bases, with 3 bases of the junction left unmatched. The CDR3 length is 15 residues. Looked up from germline, CDR1 is ENHRY and CDR2 is SYGVKD. CDR3 region: CAISERGGITDTQYF. The CDR3 bases are TGTGCCATCAGTGAGCGGGGGGGCATCACAGATACGCAGTATTTT.

The V call is TRBV28, the J call TRBJ2-5; 7 nucleotides line up with TRBD1. CDR3 length: 15 amino acids. J gave up 3 bases and V 5 bases, and 9 bases lay outside the gene matches. The germline V gene encodes CDR1 MDHEN and CDR2 SYDVKM. Written as DNA, the CDR3 is TGTGCCAGCAGTCCCTCGACAGGGTTGGAAGAGACCCAGTACTTC. Its translation is CASSPSTGLEETQYF. The variable domain in full, completed from reference TRBV28 and TRBJ2-5, reads DVKVTQSSRYLVKRTGEKVFLECVQDMDHENMFWYRQDPGLGLRLIYFSYDVKMKEKGDIPEGYSVSREKKERFSLILESASTNQTSMYLCASSPSTGLEETQYFGPGTRLLVL.